Presented here are 5 T cell receptor beta chains from one specimen sequenced in a study of regulatory T cells in long-lasting Graves disease. CDR3 regions were amplified by Arm-PCR using iRepertoire HTBI primers to build TCR beta libraries. MiXCR, applied by TCRdb to the multiplex PCR reads, yields one record per CDR3 protein. The sample consists of nearly 350,000 distinct CDR3 sequences, 15% to 20% of them appearing once. Time point indicated: persistent/refractory GD, antithyroid drugs over 5 years with positive TRAb. From RNA extracted from PBMCs, the TCR library was made. The sequencing here drew on peripheral blood mononuclear cells (PBMCs), taken when the disease was refractory, from a patient treated with antithyroid drugs. Every receptor here comes from a female donor with Graves disease.

This chain joins TRBV2 and TRBJ2-1; D gene uncertain. This CDR3 contains 11 residues. CDR1 and CDR2 (germline): SNHLY, FYNNEI. V gave up 4 bases and J gave up 4 bases, with 2 bases separating them. The CDR3 reads CASSGYNEQFF. The DNA for the CDR3 is TGTGCCAGCAGTGGGTACAATGAGCAGTTCTTC.

The table lists this clonotype with a few counts. The V and J genes are TRBV19 and TRBJ1-5; D not resolved. The length of the CDR3 is 14 residues. Germline CDR1 reads LNHDA; CDR2 reads SQIVND (reference sequence). V shed 4 bases and J shed 4 bases, with 11 bases lying between them. For the CDR3, the DNA is TGTGCCAGTAGTACGGGCCAGTGGAATCAGCCCCAGCATTTT. Translated, it gives CASSTGQWNQPQHF.

The CDR3 DNA reads TGTGCCAGCAGGGGGTGGGCATTCCCCTACGAGCAGTACTTC. Protein: CASRGWAFPYEQYF. V is TRBV2 and J is TRBJ2-7; no clear D gene. Germline CDR1 and CDR2: SNHLY and FYNNEI. The CDR3 consists of 14 residues. Trimming removed 6 bases at V and 2 bases at J, with 14 bases between. The full variable domain, in which reference TRBV2 and TRBJ2-7 provide the parts outside the CDR3, is EPEVTQTPSHQVTQMGQEVILRCVPISNHLYFYWYRQILGQKVEFLVSFYNNEISEKSEIFDDQFSVERPDGSNFTLKIRSTKLEDSAMYFCASRGWAFPYEQYFGPGTRLTVT.

At least ten counts were recorded for this clonotype. The chain is built from TRBV27 and TRBJ2-2, with 9 bases aligning to TRBD1. The CDR3 has 17 residues. The V segment lost 7 bases and the J segment 1 base; nucleotides outside the gene matches: 10. Germline CDR1 and CDR2: MNHEY and SMNVEV (reference sequence). The CDR3 region has the DNA TGTGCCAGCACCCTAACAGGGGGCGCGTTGAACACCGGGGAGCTGTTTTTT. Translating it yields CASTLTGGALNTGELFF.

This clonotype was seen at least ten times. The chain carries TRBV9 and TRBJ1-2; D is uncertain. From germline, CDR1 is SGDLS and CDR2 YYNGEE. The CDR3 has 11 residues. V lost 6 bases to trimming and J lost 6 bases, with 9 bases between them. CDR3 residues: CASTSAHGYTF. CDR3 DNA: TGTGCCAGCACTTCGGCTCATGGCTACACCTTC.